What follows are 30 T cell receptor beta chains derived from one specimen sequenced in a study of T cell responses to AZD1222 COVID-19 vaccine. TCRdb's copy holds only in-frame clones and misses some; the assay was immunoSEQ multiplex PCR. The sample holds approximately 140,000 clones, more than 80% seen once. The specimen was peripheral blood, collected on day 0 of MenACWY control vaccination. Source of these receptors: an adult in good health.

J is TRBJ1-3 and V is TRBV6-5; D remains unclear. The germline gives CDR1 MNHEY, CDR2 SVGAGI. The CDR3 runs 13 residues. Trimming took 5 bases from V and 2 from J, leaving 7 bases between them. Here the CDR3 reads CASSLVPGNTIYF. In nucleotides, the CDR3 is TGTGCCAGCAGTCTCGTACCTGGAAACACCATATATTTT.

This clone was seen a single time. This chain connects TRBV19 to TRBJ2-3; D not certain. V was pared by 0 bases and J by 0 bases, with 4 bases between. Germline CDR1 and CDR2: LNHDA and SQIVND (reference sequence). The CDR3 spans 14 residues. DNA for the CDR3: TGTGCCAGTAGTATAGACCCTAGCACAGATACGCAGTATTTT. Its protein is CASSIDPSTDTQYF.

The CDR3 sequence is CASRKRGTGQETQYF. CDR3 coding DNA: TGCGCCAGCAGGAAAAGGGGAACGGGACAAGAGACCCAGTACTTC. This chain uses TRBV4-1 with TRBJ2-5; D assignment may be TRBD1 or TRBD2 (5 bases each). The CDR3 loop spans 15 amino acids. Germline CDR1 and CDR2: MGHRA and YSYEKL. V was cut by 6 bases and J by 2 bases, with 16 bases left in between.

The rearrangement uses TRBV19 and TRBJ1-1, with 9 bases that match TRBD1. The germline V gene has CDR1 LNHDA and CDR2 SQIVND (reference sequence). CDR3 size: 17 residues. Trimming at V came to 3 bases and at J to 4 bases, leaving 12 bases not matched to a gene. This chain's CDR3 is CASSIGTGIGGSTEAFF. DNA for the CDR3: TGTGCCAGTAGTATTGGGACAGGGATTGGGGGAAGCACTGAAGCTTTCTTT.

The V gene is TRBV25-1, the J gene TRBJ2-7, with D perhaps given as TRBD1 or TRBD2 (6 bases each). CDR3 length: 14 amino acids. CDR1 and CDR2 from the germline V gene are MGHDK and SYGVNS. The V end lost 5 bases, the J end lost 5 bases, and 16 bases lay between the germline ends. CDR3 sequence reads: CASSMGGVIHEQYF. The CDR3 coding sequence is TGTGCCAGCAGTATGGGGGGCGTGATCCACGAGCAGTACTTC.

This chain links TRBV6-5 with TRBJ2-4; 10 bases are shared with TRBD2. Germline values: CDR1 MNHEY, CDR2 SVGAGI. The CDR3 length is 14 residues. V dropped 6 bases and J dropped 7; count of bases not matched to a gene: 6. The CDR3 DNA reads TGTGCCAGCAGGTCCGGGACTAGCGCTAACATTCAGTACTTC. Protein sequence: CASRSGTSANIQYF.

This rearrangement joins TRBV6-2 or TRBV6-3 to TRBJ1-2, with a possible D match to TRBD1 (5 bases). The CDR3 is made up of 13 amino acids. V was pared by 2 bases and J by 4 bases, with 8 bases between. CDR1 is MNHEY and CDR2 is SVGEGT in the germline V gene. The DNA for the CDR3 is TGTGCCAGCAGTTACCGGGGGGTCTATGGCTACACCTTC. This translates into CASSYRGVYGYTF.

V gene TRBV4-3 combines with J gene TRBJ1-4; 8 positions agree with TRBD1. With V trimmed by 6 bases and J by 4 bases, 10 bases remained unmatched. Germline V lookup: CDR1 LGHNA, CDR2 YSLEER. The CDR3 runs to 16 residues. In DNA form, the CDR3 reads TGCGCCAGCAGACGTAATACAGGGGGATTTAATGAAAAACTGTTTTTT. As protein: CASRRNTGGFNEKLFF.

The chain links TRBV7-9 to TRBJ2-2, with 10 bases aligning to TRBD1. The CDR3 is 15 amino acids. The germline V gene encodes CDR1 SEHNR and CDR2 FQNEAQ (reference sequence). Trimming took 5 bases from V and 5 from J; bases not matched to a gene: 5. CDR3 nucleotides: TGTGCCAGCAGCACCGACAGGGGGCCTACCGGGGAGCTGTTTTTT. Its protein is CASSTDRGPTGELFF.

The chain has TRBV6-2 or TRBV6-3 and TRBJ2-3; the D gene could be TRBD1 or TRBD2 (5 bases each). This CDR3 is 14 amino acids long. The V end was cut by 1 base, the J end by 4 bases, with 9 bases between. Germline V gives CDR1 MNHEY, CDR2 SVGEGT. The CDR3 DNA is TGTGCCAGCAGTTACTGGGGGTTCGCAGATACGCAGTATTTT. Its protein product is CASSYWGFADTQYF.

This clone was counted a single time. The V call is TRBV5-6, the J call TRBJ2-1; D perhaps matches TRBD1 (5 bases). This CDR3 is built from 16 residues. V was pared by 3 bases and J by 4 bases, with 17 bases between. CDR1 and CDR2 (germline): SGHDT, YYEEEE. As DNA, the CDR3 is TGTGCCAGCAGCTCCGTCCTAAACAGGCTGTACAATGAGCAGTTCTTC. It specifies CASSSVLNRLYNEQFF.

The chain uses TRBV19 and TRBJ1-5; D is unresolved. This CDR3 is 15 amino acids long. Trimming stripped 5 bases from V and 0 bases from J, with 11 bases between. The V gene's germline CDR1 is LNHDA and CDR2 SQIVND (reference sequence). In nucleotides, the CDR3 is TGTGCCAGTAGTCCAGTTGAGTTTAGCAATCAGCCCCAGCATTTT. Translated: CASSPVEFSNQPQHF.

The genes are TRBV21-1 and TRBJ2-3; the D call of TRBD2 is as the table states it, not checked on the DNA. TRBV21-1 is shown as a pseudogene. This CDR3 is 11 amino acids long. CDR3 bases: TGTGCCAGCAGCCCTGTCGATACGCAGTATTTT. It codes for CASSPVDTQYF.

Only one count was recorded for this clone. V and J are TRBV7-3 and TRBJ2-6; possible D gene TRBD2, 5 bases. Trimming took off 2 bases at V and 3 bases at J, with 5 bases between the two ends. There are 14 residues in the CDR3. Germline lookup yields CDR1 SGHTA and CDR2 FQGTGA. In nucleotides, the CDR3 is TGTGCCAGCAGCTTAGGAGGTGGGGCCAACGTCCTGACTTTC. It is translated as CASSLGGGANVLTF.

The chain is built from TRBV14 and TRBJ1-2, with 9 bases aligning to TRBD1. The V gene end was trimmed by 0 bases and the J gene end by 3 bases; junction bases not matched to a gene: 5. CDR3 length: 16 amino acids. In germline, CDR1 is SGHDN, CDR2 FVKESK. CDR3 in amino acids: CASSQEGQGNYYGYTF. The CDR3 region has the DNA TGTGCCAGCAGCCAAGAGGGACAGGGCAATTACTATGGCTACACCTTC.

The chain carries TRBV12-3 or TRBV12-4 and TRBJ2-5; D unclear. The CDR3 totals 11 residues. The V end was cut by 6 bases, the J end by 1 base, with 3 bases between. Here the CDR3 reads CASRLQETQYF. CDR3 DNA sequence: TGTGCCAGCAGGCTCCAAGAGACCCAGTACTTC.

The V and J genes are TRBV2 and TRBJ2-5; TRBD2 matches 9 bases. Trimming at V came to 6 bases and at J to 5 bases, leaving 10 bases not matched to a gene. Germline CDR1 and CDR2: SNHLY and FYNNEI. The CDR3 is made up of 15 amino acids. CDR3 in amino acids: CASRNRLADVETQYF. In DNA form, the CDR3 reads TGTGCCAGCAGGAATAGACTAGCGGATGTCGAGACCCAGTACTTC.

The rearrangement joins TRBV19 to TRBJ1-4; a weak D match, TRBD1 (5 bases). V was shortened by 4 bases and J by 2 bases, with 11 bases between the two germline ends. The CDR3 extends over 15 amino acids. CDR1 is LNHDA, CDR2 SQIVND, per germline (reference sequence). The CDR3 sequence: CASSTGTATNEKLFF. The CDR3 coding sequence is TGTGCCAGTAGTACTGGGACGGCGACTAATGAAAAACTGTTTTTT.

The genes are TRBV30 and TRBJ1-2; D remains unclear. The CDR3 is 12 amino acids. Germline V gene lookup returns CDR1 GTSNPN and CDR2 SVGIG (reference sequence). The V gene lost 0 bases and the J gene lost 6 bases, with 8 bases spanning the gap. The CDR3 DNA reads TGTGCCTGGAGTGTACCGGGAAATGGCTACACCTTC. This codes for CAWSVPGNGYTF.

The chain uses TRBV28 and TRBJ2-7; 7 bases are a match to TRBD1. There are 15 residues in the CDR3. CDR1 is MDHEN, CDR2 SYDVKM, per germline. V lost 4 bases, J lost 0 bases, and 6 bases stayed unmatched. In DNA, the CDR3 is TGTGCCAGCAGTTCACCGGGGACAGCCTCCTACGAGCAGTACTTC. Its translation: CASSSPGTASYEQYF.

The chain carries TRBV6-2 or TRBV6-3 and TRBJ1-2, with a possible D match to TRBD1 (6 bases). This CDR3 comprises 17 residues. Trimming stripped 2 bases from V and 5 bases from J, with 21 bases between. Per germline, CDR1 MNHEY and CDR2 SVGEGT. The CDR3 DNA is TGTGCCAGCAGTTACACCGTGTCTGGGGGGCCTGGGTATGGCTACACCTTC. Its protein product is CASSYTVSGGPGYGYTF.

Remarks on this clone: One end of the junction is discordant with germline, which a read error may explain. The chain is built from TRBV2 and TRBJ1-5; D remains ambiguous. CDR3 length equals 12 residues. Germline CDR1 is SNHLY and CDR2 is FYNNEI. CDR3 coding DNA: TGTGCCAGCAGTGAAGTCTCTCAGACCCAGCATTTT. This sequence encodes CASSEVSQTQHF.

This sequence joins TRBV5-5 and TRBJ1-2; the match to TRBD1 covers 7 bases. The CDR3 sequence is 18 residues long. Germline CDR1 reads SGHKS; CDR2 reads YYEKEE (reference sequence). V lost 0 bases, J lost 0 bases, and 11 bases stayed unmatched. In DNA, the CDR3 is TGTGCCAGCAGCTTGGGACAGGGAAGAGGAGAGTCTAACTATGGCTACACCTTC. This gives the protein CASSLGQGRGESNYGYTF.

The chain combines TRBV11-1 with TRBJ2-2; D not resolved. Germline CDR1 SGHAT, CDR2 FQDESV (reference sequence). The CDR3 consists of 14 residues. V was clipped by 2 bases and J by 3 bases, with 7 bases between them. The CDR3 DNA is TGTGCCAGCAGCTTACTATCGGACACCGGGGAGCTGTTTTTT. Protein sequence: CASSLLSDTGELFF.

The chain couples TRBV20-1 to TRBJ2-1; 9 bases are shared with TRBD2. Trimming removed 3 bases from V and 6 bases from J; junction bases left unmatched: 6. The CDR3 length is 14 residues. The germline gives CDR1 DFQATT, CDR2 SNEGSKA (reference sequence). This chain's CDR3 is CSASRRGGPNEQFF. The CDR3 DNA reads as TGCAGTGCTAGTCGGCGGGGGGGCCCCAATGAGCAGTTCTTC.

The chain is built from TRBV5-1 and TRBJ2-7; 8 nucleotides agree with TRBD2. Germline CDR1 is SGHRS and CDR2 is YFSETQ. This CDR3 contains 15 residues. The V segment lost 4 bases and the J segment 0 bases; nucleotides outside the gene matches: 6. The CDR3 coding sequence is TGCGCCAGCAGCGTAAGCGGGGGAAGCTCCTACGAGCAGTACTTC. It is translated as CASSVSGGSSYEQYF.

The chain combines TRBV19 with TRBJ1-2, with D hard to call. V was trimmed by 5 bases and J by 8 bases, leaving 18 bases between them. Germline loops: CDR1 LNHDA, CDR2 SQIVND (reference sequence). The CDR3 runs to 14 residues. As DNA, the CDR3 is TGTGCCAGTAGTGCAGACGCCACCCGGGAGGGCTACACCTTC. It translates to CASSADATREGYTF. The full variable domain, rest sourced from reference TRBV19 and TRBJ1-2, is DGGITQSPKYLFRKEGQNVTLSCEQNLNHDAMYWYRQDPGQGLRLIYYSQIVNDFQKGDIAEGYSVSREKKESFPLTVTSAQKNPTAFYLCASSADATREGYTFGSGTRLTVV.

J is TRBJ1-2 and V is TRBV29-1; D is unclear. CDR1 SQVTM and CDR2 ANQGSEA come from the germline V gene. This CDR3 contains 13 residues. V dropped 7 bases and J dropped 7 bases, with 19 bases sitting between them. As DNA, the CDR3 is TGCAGCGGCGAGGAGGGTGTGGTTGGTGGCTACACCTTC. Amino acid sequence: CSGEEGVVGGYTF.

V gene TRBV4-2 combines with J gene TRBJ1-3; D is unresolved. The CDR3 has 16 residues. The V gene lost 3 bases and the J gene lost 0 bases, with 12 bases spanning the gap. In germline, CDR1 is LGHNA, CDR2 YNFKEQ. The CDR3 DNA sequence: TGTGCCAGCAGCCACGCGGATAGAGTCTCTGGAAACACCATATATTTT. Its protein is CASSHADRVSGNTIYF.

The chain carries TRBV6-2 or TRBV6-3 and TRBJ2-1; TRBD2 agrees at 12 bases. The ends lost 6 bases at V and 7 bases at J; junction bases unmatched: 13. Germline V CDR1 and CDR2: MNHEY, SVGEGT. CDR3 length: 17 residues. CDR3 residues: CASSPTLLAGGINEQFF. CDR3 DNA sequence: TGTGCCAGCAGCCCTACCCTACTAGCGGGAGGAATAAATGAGCAGTTCTTC.